What follows are 17 T cell receptor beta chains derived from one specimen sequenced in a study of cytomegalovirus exposure and HLA in healthy donors. The PCR contained 60 Vbeta and 13 Jbeta primers. The table came from immunoSEQ multiplex PCR; TCRdb's copy has only in-frame clones and leaves some out. This sample yields 120,000 or so clones, of which 17% are seen a single time; approximately 2.9% belongs to the top ten. The sequenced sample was PBMCs. The receptors derive from a female donor in good health and CMV-seropositive.

The chain has TRBV30 and TRBJ1-2; perhaps TRBD1 as D (5 bases). The CDR3 runs to 16 residues. With 1 base removed from V and 8 bases from J, the gap between germline ends came to 23 bases. Germline lookup yields CDR1 GTSNPN and CDR2 SVGIG (reference sequence). CDR3 in amino acids: CAWSGGGPGNLGGYTF. The CDR3 DNA reads TGTGCCTGGAGTGGCGGCGGACCAGGGAACCTGGGGGGCTACACCTTC.

A few counts support this clone. The chain recombines TRBV5-1 with TRBJ1-5; D is undetermined. With 4 bases removed from V and 3 bases from J, the gap between germline ends came to 8 bases. Germline V CDR1 and CDR2: SGHRS, YFSETQ. The CDR3 totals 13 residues. CDR3 in DNA: TGCGCCAGCAGCCCAGGAACCAATCAGCCCCAGCATTTT. This gives the protein CASSPGTNQPQHF.

The CDR3 DNA follows: TGCGCCAGCAGCTCGATAGCGGGAGGGGGACTCGAGCAGTACTTC. Its protein product is CASSSIAGGGLEQYF. The chain employs TRBV5-1 and TRBJ2-7; 11 bases match TRBD2. The V and J ends lost 3 bases and 6 bases, in that order; junction bases with no gene match: 8. This CDR3 spans 15 amino acids. From germline, CDR1 is SGHRS and CDR2 YFSETQ.

This chain uses TRBV7-2 with TRBJ2-5, with 7 positions matching TRBD2. The end of the DNA aligns better with TRBJ2-7, so the J call may be wrong. CDR3 size: 15 residues. Germline V gene lookup returns CDR1 SGHTA and CDR2 FQGNSA. The CDR3 sequence is CASSFSQRGSYEQYF. The CDR3 DNA reads TGTGCCAGCAGCTTTTCCCAGCGGGGCTCCTACGAGCAGTACTTC.

This clone was counted between two and nine times. The chain joins TRBV4-1 to TRBJ2-6; D might be TRBD1 (6 bases). The germline V and J ends were trimmed by 4 bases and 0 bases, with 13 bases remaining between them. The germline V gene encodes CDR1 MGHRA and CDR2 YSYEKL. There are 17 residues in the CDR3. The CDR3, as DNA: TGCGCCAGCAGCCCTCAGACAGGCAGCTCTGGGGCCAACGTCCTGACTTTC. Translated: CASSPQTGSSGANVLTF.

The rearrangement joins TRBV4-2 to TRBJ1-3; 8 bases are shared with TRBD1. V gave up 0 bases and J gave up 4 bases; unmatched junction bases: 8. This CDR3 region has 17 residues. CDR1 and CDR2 (germline): LGHNA, YNFKEQ. The CDR3 DNA is TGTGCCAGCAGCCAAGATTTGGGCCAGGGGGCAGGAAACACCATATATTTT. This encodes CASSQDLGQGAGNTIYF.

The rearrangement uses TRBV28 and TRBJ1-1; D is possibly TRBD1 (6 bases). This CDR3 comprises 16 residues. V was trimmed by 5 bases and J by 1 base, leaving 17 bases between them. Germline CDR1 and CDR2: MDHEN and SYDVKM. The DNA of the CDR3 is TGTGCCAGCAGTCCTGCCCCGGGACAAAGGAACACTGAAGCTTTCTTT. Translated: CASSPAPGQRNTEAFF.

The V and J genes are TRBV7-2 and TRBJ1-5; 10 nucleotides align to TRBD1. Germline CDR1 is SGHTA and CDR2 is FQGNSA. The trim removed 5 bases at V and 4 bases at J, leaving 8 bases unmatched. CDR3 size: 16 residues. CDR3 nucleotide sequence: TGTGCCAGCAGCGACCGGGACAGGGGCCGGAATCAGCCCCAGCATTTT. Translation: CASSDRDRGRNQPQHF.

V and J are TRBV9 and TRBJ2-2; possibly TRBD1 for D (6 bases). There are 16 residues in the CDR3. Trimming took off 4 bases at V and 0 bases at J, with 13 bases between the two ends. Germline V gene sequence: CDR1 SGDLS, CDR2 YYNGEE. This chain's CDR3 is CASSPPGQTNTGELFF. The CDR3 DNA follows: TGTGCCAGCAGCCCCCCGGGACAAACGAACACCGGGGAGCTGTTTTTT.

CDR3 DNA: TGTGCCAGCAGCTTGGGGCCTGGCAGGGTTGATCAGCCCCAGCATTTT. Its protein product is CASSLGPGRVDQPQHF. The gene calls are TRBV5-4 and TRBJ1-5; maybe TRBD1 (5 bases). Germline loops: CDR1 SGHNT, CDR2 YYREEE (reference sequence). The CDR3 has 16 residues. V shed 0 bases and J shed 5 bases, with 15 bases lying between them. The entire variable domain, with the rest obtained from reference TRBV5-4 and TRBJ1-5, is as follows: ETGVTQSPTHLIKTRGQQVTLRCSSQSGHNTVSWYQQALGQGPQFIFQYYREEENGRGNFPPRFSGLQFPNYSSELNVNALELDDSALYLCASSLGPGRVDQPQHFGDGTRLSIL.

This clone showed up just a few times. This rearrangement joins TRBV7-9 to TRBJ1-1; possibly TRBD1 for D (6 bases). This CDR3 spans 15 amino acids. Germline V lookup: CDR1 SEHNR, CDR2 FQNEAQ (reference sequence). V was pared by 5 bases and J by 3 bases, with 16 bases between. For the CDR3, the DNA is TGTGCCAGCAGCCACCTCAGCAGGGGAGACACTGAAGCTTTCTTT. This translates into CASSHLSRGDTEAFF.

This clone was observed a handful of times. The rearrangement joins TRBV5-8 to TRBJ1-2, with D unclear. The V end lost 4 bases, the J end lost 4 bases, and 17 bases lay between the germline ends. The CDR3 extends over 15 amino acids. Germline loops: CDR1 SGHTS, CDR2 YDEGEE. The CDR3 bases are TGTGCCAGCAGCAGTTACACCCTAGCCAGCTATGGCTACACCTTC. It translates to CASSSYTLASYGYTF.

This clone was counted a few times. The chain is built from TRBV27 and TRBJ1-2; 7 nucleotides agree with TRBD1. After removal of 2 bases from V and 10 bases from J, the junction contained 4 bases not matched to a gene. Per germline, CDR1 MNHEY and CDR2 SMNVEV (reference sequence). This CDR3 comprises 12 residues. The CDR3 DNA is TGTGCCAGCAGTTTACCTAGGGGGCCCTACACCTTC. The encoded protein is CASSLPRGPYTF.

V usage is TRBV18 and J usage is TRBJ1-3; TRBD1 is a possible D gene (6 bases). The V end lost 6 bases, the J end lost 4 bases, and 13 bases lay between the germline ends. The CDR3 has 14 residues. CDR1 is KGHSH and CDR2 is LQKENI in the germline V gene. In DNA form, the CDR3 reads TGTGCCAGCTCCAAACAGGGATTCGGAAACACCATATATTTT. This translates into CASSKQGFGNTIYF.

This sequence joins TRBV7-9 and TRBJ2-5; weak D call: TRBD1 (6 bases). With the DNA end fitting TRBJ2-7 better, the J assignment may be wrong. The CDR3 is 14 amino acids. Germline CDR1 SEHNR, CDR2 FQNEAQ (reference sequence). The CDR3 sequence is CASSRWTDSYEQYF. DNA for the CDR3: TGTGCCAGCAGCCGATGGACAGACTCCTACGAGCAGTACTTC.

The chain recombines TRBV14 with TRBJ2-7; 10 nucleotides line up with TRBD2. Germline CDR1 is SGHDN and CDR2 is FVKESK. This CDR3 region has 16 residues. The V segment lost 4 bases and the J segment 5 bases; nucleotides outside the gene matches: 11. Here the CDR3 reads CASSRGPSGRANEQYF. In DNA form, the CDR3 reads TGTGCCAGCAGCCGAGGCCCGAGCGGGAGGGCCAACGAGCAGTACTTC.

The rearrangement uses TRBV7-2 and TRBJ2-3; D possibly corresponds to TRBD2 (7 bases). The CDR3 has 17 residues. The germline V gene has CDR1 SGHTA and CDR2 FQGNSA. Trimming shortened V by 1 base and J by 1 base, and 15 bases separated the two germline ends. As DNA, the CDR3 is TGTGCCAGCAGCTTAGTGAGGGGGGGTATGCGCACAGATACGCAGTATTTT. Its protein product is CASSLVRGGMRTDTQYF.